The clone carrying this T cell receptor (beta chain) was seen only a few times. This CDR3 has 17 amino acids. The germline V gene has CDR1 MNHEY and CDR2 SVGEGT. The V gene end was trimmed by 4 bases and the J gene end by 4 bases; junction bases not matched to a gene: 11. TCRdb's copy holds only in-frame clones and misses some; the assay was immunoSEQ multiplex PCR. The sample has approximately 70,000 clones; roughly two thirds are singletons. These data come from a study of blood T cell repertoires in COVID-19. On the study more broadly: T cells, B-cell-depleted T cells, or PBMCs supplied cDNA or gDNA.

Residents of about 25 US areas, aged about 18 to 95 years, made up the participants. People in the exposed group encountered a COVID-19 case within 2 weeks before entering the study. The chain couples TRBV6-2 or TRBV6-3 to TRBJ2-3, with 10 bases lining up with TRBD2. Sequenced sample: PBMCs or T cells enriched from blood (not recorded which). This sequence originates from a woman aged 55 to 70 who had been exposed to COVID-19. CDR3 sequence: CASSFDRSGRASDTQYF. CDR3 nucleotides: TGTGCCAGCAGTTTCGATCGGAGCGGGAGGGCTTCAGATACGCAGTATTTT.